This TCR beta chain emerged from a study of T cells in localized non-small cell lung cancer. Study-level findings and limits: There were a median roughly 61 of the top 100 tumor clones appearing in adjacent lung.

The CDR3 spans 14 residues. Germline lookup yields CDR1 KGHSH and CDR2 LQKENI. J lost 3 bases, V lost 1 base, and 0 bases had no gene match. This clone showed up just a few times. The antigen is not known. Clones were read by immunoSEQ multiplex PCR, and TCRdb kept only the in-frame ones, dropping some. The table includes around 100,000 clones, 80% to 90% detected once. V gene TRBV18 combines with J gene TRBJ2-7, with TRBD2 matching over 10 bases. The TCR originated in a man aged 35 to 69 with stage I squamous cell lung carcinoma. The input for sequencing was peripheral blood, taken before any cancer treatment. For the CDR3, the DNA is TGTGCCAGCTCACCACTAGCGGGGGGCTACGAGCAGTACTTC. Translated, it gives CASSPLAGGYEQYF.